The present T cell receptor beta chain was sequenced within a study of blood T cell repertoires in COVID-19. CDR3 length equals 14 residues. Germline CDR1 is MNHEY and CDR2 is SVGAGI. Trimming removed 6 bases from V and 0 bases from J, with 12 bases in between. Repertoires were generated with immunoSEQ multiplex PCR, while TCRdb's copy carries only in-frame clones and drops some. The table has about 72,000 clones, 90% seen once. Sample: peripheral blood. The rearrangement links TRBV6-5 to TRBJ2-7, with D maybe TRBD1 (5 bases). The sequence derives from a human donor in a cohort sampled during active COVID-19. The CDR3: CASSKNRFSYEQYF. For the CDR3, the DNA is TGTGCCAGCAGCAAAAACAGGTTCTCCTACGAGCAGTACTTC.